The 27 T cell receptor beta chains given below trace back to one sample, sequenced in a study of shared clonotypes between healthy human individuals. CD45RO-negative, CCR7-positively selected cells formed the naive CD8 fraction, excluding terminally differentiated effector memory CD45RA+ cells. Libraries were prepared by immunoSEQ multiplex PCR; TCRdb keeps only in-frame clonotypes and omits some of them. The repertoire holds over 750,000 clones, with approximately 96% as singletons. Input material: naive CD8+ T cells sorted from blood. These receptors all come from a man aged 30-40 years in good health.

This chain uses TRBV11-2 with TRBJ2-5; TRBD2 is a possible D gene (5 bases). Matching the DNA end better, TRBJ2-7 makes the J call doubtful. CDR3 size: 14 residues. Germline V gives CDR1 SGHAT, CDR2 FQNNGV. This chain's CDR3 is CASSFRPGTYEQYF. The CDR3 bases are TGTGCCAGCAGCTTTCGTCCCGGGACCTACGAGCAGTACTTC.

This chain connects TRBV27 to TRBJ2-7; 13 bases align to TRBD2. In germline, CDR1 is MNHEY, CDR2 SMNVEV (reference sequence). The CDR3 spans 15 residues. The junction had 5 bases not matched to a gene; V was cut back by 3 bases and J by 6 bases. CDR3 nucleotide sequence: TGTGCCAGCAGTTTTGGGACTAGCGGGACAGGCGAGCAGTACTTC. It encodes CASSFGTSGTGEQYF.

On this clone itself: The junction does not match germline at one end; this may be a read error. The chain recombines TRBV7-9 with TRBJ2-7; TRBD2 matches 8 bases. Germline V lookup: CDR1 SEHNR, CDR2 FQNEAQ (reference sequence). The CDR3 has 14 amino acids. The CDR3 DNA is TGTGCCAGCAGCGTAGCGGGACTTGCCTACGAGCAGTACTTC. Residues: CASSVAGLAYEQYF.

V and J are TRBV28 and TRBJ2-7; D is unclear. Germline CDR1 and CDR2: MDHEN and SYDVKM. The CDR3 totals 12 residues. The ends were cut back, 2 bases at V and 7 bases at J, with 9 bases in the middle. The CDR3 protein is CASSLEVREQYF. The CDR3 region has the DNA TGTGCCAGCAGTTTAGAAGTGAGAGAGCAGTACTTC.

This rearrangement joins TRBV7-2 to TRBJ2-3; D call uncertain. The germline V gene encodes CDR1 SGHTA and CDR2 FQGNSA. V was shortened by 5 bases and J by 4 bases, with 13 bases between the two germline ends. The CDR3 totals 14 residues. The CDR3 coding sequence is TGTGCCAGCAGCCACCCCGGAGTGGCAGATACGCAGTATTTT. Translated, it gives CASSHPGVADTQYF. Combining the CDR3 with reference TRBV7-2 and TRBJ2-3 gives the whole variable domain GAGVSQSPSNKVTEKGKDVELRCDPISGHTALYWYRQSLGQGLEFLIYFQGNSAPDKSGLPSDRFSAERTGGSVSTLTIQRTQQEDSAVYLCASSHPGVADTQYFGPGTRLTVL.

The chain uses TRBV5-6 and TRBJ1-4; D is ambiguous. The germline V and J ends were trimmed by 0 bases and 4 bases, with 16 bases remaining between them. Germline assignment: CDR1 SGHDT and CDR2 YYEEEE. CDR3 size: 17 residues. Here the CDR3 reads CASSLAKSGPGNEKLFF. The CDR3 region has the DNA TGTGCCAGCAGCTTGGCCAAATCCGGCCCGGGTAATGAAAAACTGTTTTTT.

This sequence joins TRBV7-6 and TRBJ2-2; 13 bases line up with TRBD2. V was clipped by 1 base and J by 1 base; unmatched bases: 6. The CDR3 runs 19 residues. Germline assignment: CDR1 SGHVS and CDR2 FNYEAQ. The CDR3 coding sequence is TGTGCCAGCAGCTTAGTATGGACTAGCGGGAGACGGAACACCGGGGAGCTGTTTTTT. It encodes CASSLVWTSGRRNTGELFF.

The J gene is TRBJ2-1, the V gene TRBV7-9; TRBD1 agrees at 8 bases. V was clipped by 5 bases and J by 7 bases; unmatched bases: 16. Per the germline V gene, CDR1 is SEHNR and CDR2 is FQNEAQ (reference sequence). This CDR3 spans 17 amino acids. DNA of the CDR3: TGTGCCAGCAGCCGGCAGGGGGCCTGGTCTAAAGTGAATGAGCAGTTCTTC. This codes for CASSRQGAWSKVNEQFF.

The V and J genes are TRBV7-6 and TRBJ2-1; TRBD2 agrees at 8 bases. The CDR3 covers 19 residues. The germline V gene encodes CDR1 SGHVS and CDR2 FNYEAQ. Germline trimming cut 0 bases from V and 1 base from J; bases unmatched to any gene: 11. Here the CDR3 reads CASSLALAGGLGSYNEQFF. CDR3 in DNA: TGTGCCAGCAGCTTAGCATTGGCGGGAGGCTTGGGGTCCTACAATGAGCAGTTCTTC.

This clone was picked up many times. The chain combines TRBV2 with TRBJ1-4; D gene uncertain. The CDR3 has 13 amino acids. The V and J ends lost 4 bases and 8 bases respectively, with 11 bases between them. Germline-derived CDR1 and CDR2 are SNHLY and FYNNEI. The CDR3 DNA reads as TGTGCCAGCAGTGGCCCGCCAGAAGAAAAACTGTTTTTT. Its protein product is CASSGPPEEKLFF. The variable domain in full, completed from reference TRBV2 and TRBJ1-4, reads EPEVTQTPSHQVTQMGQEVILRCVPISNHLYFYWYRQILGQKVEFLVSFYNNEISEKSEIFDDQFSVERPDGSNFTLKIRSTKLEDSAMYFCASSGPPEEKLFFGSGTQLSVL.

The rearrangement joins TRBV6-5 to TRBJ2-2; D is unclear. This CDR3 comprises 13 residues. CDR1 MNHEY and CDR2 SVGAGI come from the germline V gene. V was cut by 8 bases and J by 0 bases, with 7 bases left in between. CDR3 amino acids: CASASTNTGELFF. CDR3 bases: TGTGCCAGCGCCAGCACGAACACCGGGGAGCTGTTTTTT.

V usage is TRBV2 and J usage is TRBJ2-6; D call uncertain. V lost 9 bases and J 0 bases, leaving 15 bases between the germline ends. The CDR3 consists of 16 residues. Germline V gene data show CDR1 as SNHLY and CDR2 as FYNNEI. This chain's CDR3 is CASYDGDLSGANVLTF. The DNA for the CDR3 is TGTGCCAGTTACGATGGTGACCTCTCTGGGGCCAACGTCCTGACTTTC.

This chain links TRBV4-3 with TRBJ1-4; unclear D gene. Germline CDR1 LGHNA, CDR2 YSLEER. The V end was cut by 2 bases, the J end by 3 bases, with 7 bases between. The CDR3 covers 14 residues. DNA of the CDR3: TGCGCCAGCAGCCAAATGACTGCTAATGAAAAACTGTTTTTT. Amino acid sequence: CASSQMTANEKLFF.

The chain recombines TRBV6-5 with TRBJ1-2; D unresolved. The CDR3 extends over 15 amino acids. The germline gives CDR1 MNHEY, CDR2 SVGAGI. Trimming shortened V by 4 bases and J by 6 bases, and 18 bases separated the two germline ends. In DNA form, the CDR3 reads TGTGCCAGCAGTTTTACTCTAGGTCTCGGGGATGGCTACACCTTC. It specifies CASSFTLGLGDGYTF.

V is TRBV5-6 and J is TRBJ2-1, with TRBD2 matching 13 bases. CDR1 and CDR2 from the germline V gene are SGHDT and YYEEEE. Losses at the gene ends were 3 bases for V and 4 bases for J; bases not matched to a gene: 4. The CDR3 runs to 16 residues. The CDR3 DNA follows: TGTGCCAGCAGCTGGGGGACTAGCGGGACTTACAATGAGCAGTTCTTC. Encoded protein: CASSWGTSGTYNEQFF.

CDR3 sequence reads: CATHSGSSYEQYF. The DNA for the CDR3 is TGTGCCACGCACTCAGGCAGCTCCTACGAGCAGTACTTC. This rearrangement joins TRBV2 to TRBJ2-7; D remains unclear. Trimming removed 10 bases from V and 0 bases from J, with 13 bases in between. There are 13 residues in the CDR3. CDR1 is SNHLY and CDR2 is FYNNEI in the germline V gene.

Concerning this clone: Other DNA sequences in this sample translate to the same CDR3. The CDR3 nucleotides are TGTGCCAGCAGCTTATCGGTACAAGAGACCCAGTACTTC. This sequence encodes CASSLSVQETQYF. The chain is built from TRBV7-9 and TRBJ2-5; no definite D call. The CDR3 is made up of 13 amino acids. Germline V CDR1 and CDR2: SEHNR, FQNEAQ (reference sequence). Trimming cost V 2 bases and J 2 bases, with 6 bases left between them.

This chain connects TRBV7-9 to TRBJ2-5; the D gene is possibly TRBD2 (5 bases). The CDR3 consists of 15 residues. From germline, CDR1 is SEHNR and CDR2 FQNEAQ (reference sequence). With 4 bases removed from V and 0 bases from J, the gap between germline ends came to 12 bases. The CDR3 bases are TGTGCCAGCAGCTACACGGCGGGCTACCAAGAGACCCAGTACTTC. This gives the protein CASSYTAGYQETQYF. Complete variable domain (other parts from reference TRBV7-9 and TRBJ2-5): DTGVSQNPRHKITKRGQNVTFRCDPISEHNRLYWYRQTLGQGPEFLTYFQNEAQLEKSRLLSDRFSAERPKGSFSTLEIQRTEQGDSAMYLCASSYTAGYQETQYFGPGTRLLVL.

The table lists this clone with a count of one. V gene TRBV4-1 combines with J gene TRBJ2-7, with 8 bases matching TRBD2. Germline loops: CDR1 MGHRA, CDR2 YSYEKL. V lost 1 base to trimming and J lost 0 bases; unmatched junction nucleotides: 5. The CDR3 consists of 16 residues. The CDR3 reads CASSQGAGTSSYEQYF. The CDR3 DNA follows: TGCGCCAGCAGCCAAGGGGCCGGGACTAGCTCCTACGAGCAGTACTTC.

The CDR3 spells CASSTPDRRKDGYTF. In DNA, the CDR3 is TGTGCCAGCAGTACCCCTGACAGGAGGAAGGATGGCTACACCTTC. The V gene is TRBV27, the J gene TRBJ1-2, with D perhaps matching TRBD1 (6 bases). This CDR3 has 15 residues. V was shortened by 5 bases and J by 6 bases, with 19 bases between the two germline ends. Germline CDR1 MNHEY, CDR2 SMNVEV (reference sequence).

V gene TRBV4-2 combines with J gene TRBJ2-3; 8 bases align to TRBD2. V lost 6 bases, J lost 4 bases, and 12 bases stayed unmatched. This CDR3 region has 16 residues. Germline assignment: CDR1 LGHNA and CDR2 YNFKEQ. The CDR3 reads CASRDTGLVRPDTQYF. CDR3 in DNA: TGTGCCAGCAGGGACACGGGACTAGTTCGTCCAGATACGCAGTATTTT.

The chain joins TRBV28 to TRBJ2-7; the D is unclear. Deletions cut 3 bases from V and 5 bases from J, with 8 bases between. Germline V lookup: CDR1 MDHEN, CDR2 SYDVKM. This CDR3 is 12 amino acids long. This CDR3 is CASSFFFNEQYF. The CDR3, as DNA: TGTGCCAGCAGTTTTTTTTTCAACGAGCAGTACTTC.

The V and J genes are TRBV23-1 and TRBJ1-3; D is ambiguous. TRBV23-1 is reported as an ORF; its role is uncertain. Trimming removed 9 bases at V and 3 bases at J, with 15 bases between. The CDR3 contains 14 residues. CDR3 sequence: CARVGRRVGNTIYF. CDR3 nucleotides: TGCGCCAGGGTAGGTCGCCGAGTTGGAAACACCATATATTTT.

The chain joins TRBV11-2 to TRBJ1-1; D unresolved. Deletions cut 1 base from V and 1 base from J, with 7 bases between. From germline, CDR1 is SGHAT and CDR2 FQNNGV. The CDR3 spans 14 residues. DNA for the CDR3: TGTGCCAGCAGCTTAGTCGGAGGGAACACTGAAGCTTTCTTT. Amino acid sequence: CASSLVGGNTEAFF. Variable domain in full (rest from reference TRBV11-2 and TRBJ1-1): EAGVAQSPRYKIIEKRQSVAFWCNPISGHATLYWYQQILGQGPKLLIQFQNNGVVDDSQLPKDRFSAERLKGVDSTLKIQPAKLEDSAVYLCASSLVGGNTEAFFGQGTRLTVV.

The genes are TRBV27 and TRBJ1-5, with D maybe TRBD1 (5 bases). The germline gives CDR1 MNHEY, CDR2 SMNVEV (reference sequence). This CDR3 is built from 13 residues. With 1 base removed from V and 7 bases from J, the gap between germline ends came to 8 bases. The chain's CDR3 is CASSLLGQQPQHF. CDR3 in DNA: TGTGCCAGCAGTTTATTGGGGCAGCAGCCCCAGCATTTT.

In the case of this clone: Other DNA sequences in this specimen translate into the identical CDR3. CDR3 residues: CATSRGEGTGELFF. CDR3 DNA: TGTGCCACCAGCAGAGGTGAGGGCACCGGGGAGCTGTTTTTT. J is TRBJ2-2 and V is TRBV15; possibly TRBD2 for D (5 bases). V was shortened by 1 base and J by 4 bases, with 7 bases between the two germline ends. This CDR3 is 14 amino acids long. In germline, CDR1 is LNHNV, CDR2 YYDKDF (reference sequence).

J is TRBJ2-1 and V is TRBV27, with D perhaps TRBD2 (7 bases). The germline V gene has CDR1 MNHEY and CDR2 SMNVEV (reference sequence). Deletions cut 6 bases from V and 7 bases from J, with 13 bases between. The CDR3 consists of 13 residues. For the CDR3, the DNA is TGTGCCAGCAGAGGACTAGGGGGGAATGAGCAGTTCTTC. It specifies CASRGLGGNEQFF.